This T cell receptor beta chain came from a study of blood T cell repertoires in COVID-19. Study summary: Some COVID-19 samples were acute and others convalescent; all came from the United States, Italy and Spain. Sources were T cells, B-cell-depleted T cells, or PBMCs; the material itself was cDNA or gDNA.

This clone appeared a single time. Participants' reported clinical history set cohort assignment. What the recovered Cohort 3 donors had was two negative PCRs, clearance, or symptom resolution. Profiling relied on immunoSEQ multiplex PCR, and the TCRdb table lists in-frame clones only, not all of them. The sample holds 160,000 or so clones; more than 65% are singletons and the top ten take roughly 20%. Trimming stripped 5 bases from V and 3 bases from J, with 14 bases between. This CDR3 is 14 amino acids long. Looked up from germline, CDR1 is SGHVS and CDR2 is FQNEAQ. The V gene is TRBV7-8, the J gene TRBJ2-7, with a possible D match to TRBD2 (6 bases). The sequenced material came from PBMCs or T cells enriched from blood (not recorded which). This receptor was obtained from a man aged 60-69 years who had recovered from COVID-19. This CDR3 reads CASSRGTGLYEQYF. Here the CDR3 DNA reads TGTGCCAGCAGCCGCGGGACTGGGCTCTACGAGCAGTACTTC.